This T cell receptor beta chain is from a study of T cell repertoires in cytomegalovirus infection. Overall study context: CMV infection plus the matching HLA type was flagged by public TCR beta signatures. Study outcomes and limitations: Individuals carrying CMV plus the relevant HLA were identified by cumulative frequency of public TCR beta families.

From germline, CDR1 is SGHVS and CDR2 FNYEAQ. V was pared by 4 bases and J by 5 bases, with 4 bases of the junction left unmatched. The CDR3 length is 14 residues. TCRdb re-called the reads through MiXCR, storing one row per CDR3 protein. The data show around 450,000 distinct CDR3 sequences, under 40% seen once. This clonotype was found a few times. Antigen unknown. This chain links TRBV7-6 with TRBJ2-3; 9 bases map to TRBD2. Sequences were obtained from PBMCs. The receptor was derived from a human donor in good health (CMV status not recorded). Some clones in this sample may be carry-over from other donors' samples. The CDR3 reads CASSSQAGGDTQYF. Here the CDR3 DNA reads TGTGCCAGCAGCTCTCAAGCGGGGGGAGATACGCAGTATTTT. The full variable domain, rest sourced from reference TRBV7-6 and TRBJ2-3, is GAGVSQSPRYKVTKRGQDVALRCDPISGHVSLYWYRQALGQGPEFLTYFNYEAQQDKSGLPNDRFSAERPEGSISTLTIQRTEQRDSAMYRCASSSQAGGDTQYFGPGTRLTVL.